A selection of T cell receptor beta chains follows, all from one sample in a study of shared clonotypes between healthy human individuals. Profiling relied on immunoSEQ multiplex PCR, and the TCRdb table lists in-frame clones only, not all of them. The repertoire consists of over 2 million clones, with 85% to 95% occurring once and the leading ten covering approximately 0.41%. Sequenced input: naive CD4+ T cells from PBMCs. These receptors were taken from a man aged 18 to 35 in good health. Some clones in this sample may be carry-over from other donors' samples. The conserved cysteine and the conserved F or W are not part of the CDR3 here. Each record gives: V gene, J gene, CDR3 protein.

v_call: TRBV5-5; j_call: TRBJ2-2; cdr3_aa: ASSFGRTGELF
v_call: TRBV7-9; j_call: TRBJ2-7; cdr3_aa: ASSSASRGAYEQY
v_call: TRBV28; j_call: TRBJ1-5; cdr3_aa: ASLGRALVSQH
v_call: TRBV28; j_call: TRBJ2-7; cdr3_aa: ASSLERGAYEQY
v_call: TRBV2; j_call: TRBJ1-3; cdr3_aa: ASSPGQAGGNTIY
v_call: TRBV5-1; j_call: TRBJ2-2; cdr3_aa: ASSSGTSGSPLAAGELF
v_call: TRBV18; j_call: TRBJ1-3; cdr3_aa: ASSPLPEVGNTIY
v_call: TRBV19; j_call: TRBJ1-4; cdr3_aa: ASTEGTIEKLF
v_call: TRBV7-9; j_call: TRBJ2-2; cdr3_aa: ASSGPGLAGVDGELF
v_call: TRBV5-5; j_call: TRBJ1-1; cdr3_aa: ASSLLQGGNTEAF
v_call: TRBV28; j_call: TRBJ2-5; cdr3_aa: ASSLSTDGETQY
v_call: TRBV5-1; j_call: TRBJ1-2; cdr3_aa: ASSPGDSLYGYT
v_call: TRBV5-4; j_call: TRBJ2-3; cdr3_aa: ASSLSGNTDTQY
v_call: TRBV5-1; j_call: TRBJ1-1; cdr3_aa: ASSLGVRGRGLWDTEAF
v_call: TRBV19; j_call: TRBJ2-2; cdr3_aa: ASSSVPGATGELF
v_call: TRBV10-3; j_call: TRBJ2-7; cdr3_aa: AISGITGLSEQY
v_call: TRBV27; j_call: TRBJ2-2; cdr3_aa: ASSLSSTFNTGELF
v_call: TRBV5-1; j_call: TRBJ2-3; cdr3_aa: ASSRGLAGELDTQY
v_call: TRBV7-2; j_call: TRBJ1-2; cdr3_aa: ASSLGPGEKRYGYT
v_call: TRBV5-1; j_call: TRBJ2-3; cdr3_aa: ASSPGISGTADTQY
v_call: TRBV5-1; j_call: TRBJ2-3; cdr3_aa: ASRQGPTGTQY
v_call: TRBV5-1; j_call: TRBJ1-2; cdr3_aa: ASSLGTGSYGYT
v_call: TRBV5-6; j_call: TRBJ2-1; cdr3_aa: ASSSTGTRSYNEQF
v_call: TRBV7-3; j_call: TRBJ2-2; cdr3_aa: ASSMTGGHGELF
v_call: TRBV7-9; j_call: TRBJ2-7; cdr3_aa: ASSSGTGTAYEQY
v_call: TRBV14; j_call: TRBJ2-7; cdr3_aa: ASSQALRDRAYEQY
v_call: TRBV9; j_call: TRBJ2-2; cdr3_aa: ASSDSGFTGELF
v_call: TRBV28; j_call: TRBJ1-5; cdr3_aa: ASKLGMGGNQPQH
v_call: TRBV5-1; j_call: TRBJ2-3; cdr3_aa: ASSRQAPSTDTQY
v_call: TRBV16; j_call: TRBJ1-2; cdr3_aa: ASSQSRTVNYGYT
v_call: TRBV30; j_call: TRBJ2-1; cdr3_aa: AWSRESYNEQF
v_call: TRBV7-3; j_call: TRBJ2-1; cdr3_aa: ASSWGQGPYNEQF
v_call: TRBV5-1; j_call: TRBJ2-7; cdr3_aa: ASSLARGAGSSYEQY
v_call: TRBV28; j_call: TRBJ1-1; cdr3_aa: ASSFSGSHKGAF
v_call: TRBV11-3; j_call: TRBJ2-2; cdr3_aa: ASSLERSGELF
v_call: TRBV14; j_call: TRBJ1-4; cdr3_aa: ASSRSVGVSEKLF
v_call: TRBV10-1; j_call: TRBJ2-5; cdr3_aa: ASSERRAETQY
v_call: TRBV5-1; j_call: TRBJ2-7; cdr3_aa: ASSLTGLVYEQY
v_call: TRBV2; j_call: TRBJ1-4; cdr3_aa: ASSMADIEKLF
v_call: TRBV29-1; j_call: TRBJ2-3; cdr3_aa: SVSQEPPDTQY
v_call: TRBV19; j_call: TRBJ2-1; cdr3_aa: ASSIFVKREISYNEQF
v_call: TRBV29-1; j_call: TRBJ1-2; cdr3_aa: SVEVVGAGYT
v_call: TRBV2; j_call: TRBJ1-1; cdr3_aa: ASRQGVYTEAF
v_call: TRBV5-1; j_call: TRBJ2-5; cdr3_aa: ASSSGWQETQY
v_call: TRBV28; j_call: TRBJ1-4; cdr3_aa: ASKMGSNEKLF
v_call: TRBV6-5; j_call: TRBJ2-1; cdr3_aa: ASSFQATRPNEQF
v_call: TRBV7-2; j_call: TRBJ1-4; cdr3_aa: ASSTRTGSGREKLF
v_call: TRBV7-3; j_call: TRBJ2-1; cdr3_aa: ASSPRLAGDNEQF
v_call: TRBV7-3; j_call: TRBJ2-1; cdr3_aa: ASSLLSGNEQF
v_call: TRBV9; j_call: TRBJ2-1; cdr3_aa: ASSVGQGAYNEQF
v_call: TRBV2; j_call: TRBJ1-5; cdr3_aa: ASSGSRYSDQPQH
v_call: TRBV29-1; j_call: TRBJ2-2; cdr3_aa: SVVRGAGELF
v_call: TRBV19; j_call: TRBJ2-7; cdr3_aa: ATTSGASYEQY